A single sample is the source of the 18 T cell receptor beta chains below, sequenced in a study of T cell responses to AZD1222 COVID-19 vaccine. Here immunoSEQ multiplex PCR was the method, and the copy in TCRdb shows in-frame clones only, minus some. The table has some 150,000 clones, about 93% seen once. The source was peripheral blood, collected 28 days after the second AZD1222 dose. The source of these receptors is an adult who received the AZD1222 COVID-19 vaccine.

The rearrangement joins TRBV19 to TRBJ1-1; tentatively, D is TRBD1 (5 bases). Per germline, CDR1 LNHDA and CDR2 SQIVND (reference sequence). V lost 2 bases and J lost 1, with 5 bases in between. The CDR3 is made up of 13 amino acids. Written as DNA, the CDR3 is TGTGCCAGTAGTATAAGGGGGAACACTGAAGCTTTCTTT. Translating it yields CASSIRGNTEAFF.

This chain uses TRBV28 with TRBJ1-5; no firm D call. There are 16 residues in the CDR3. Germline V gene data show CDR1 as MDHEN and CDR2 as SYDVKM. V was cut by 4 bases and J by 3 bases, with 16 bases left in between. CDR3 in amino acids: CASSSSVLGSNQPQHF. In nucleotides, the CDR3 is TGTGCCAGCAGTTCCTCGGTGTTGGGTTCCAATCAGCCCCAGCATTTT.

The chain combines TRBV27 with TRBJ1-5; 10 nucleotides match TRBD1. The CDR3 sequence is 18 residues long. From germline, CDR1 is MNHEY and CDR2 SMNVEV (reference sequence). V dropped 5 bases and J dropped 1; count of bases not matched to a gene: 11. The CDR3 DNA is TGTGCCAGCAGTGTGGGGGACAGGGGAACGCTAAGCAATCAGCCCCAGCATTTT. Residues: CASSVGDRGTLSNQPQHF.

The CDR3 here is CASTRDRSYNSPLHF. DNA of the CDR3: TGTGCCAGCACCCGGGACCGTTCCTATAATTCACCCCTCCACTTT. V and J are TRBV27 and TRBJ1-6; D is perhaps TRBD1 (5 bases). V dropped 7 bases and J dropped 1 base, with 11 bases sitting between them. Germline lookup yields CDR1 MNHEY and CDR2 SMNVEV (reference sequence). The CDR3 sequence is 15 residues long.

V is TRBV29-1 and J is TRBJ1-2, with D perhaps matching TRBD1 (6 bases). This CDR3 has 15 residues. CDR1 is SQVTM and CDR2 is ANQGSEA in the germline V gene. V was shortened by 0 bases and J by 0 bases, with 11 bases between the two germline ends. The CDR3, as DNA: TGCAGCGTTGAAGAGGAAGGACAGCCTAACTATGGCTACACCTTC. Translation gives CSVEEEGQPNYGYTF.

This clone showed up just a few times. The chain's CDR3 is CASRADRSSNQPQHF. CDR3 in DNA: TGTGCCAGTAGGGCGGACAGGTCGAGCAATCAGCCCCAGCATTTT. This sequence joins TRBV19 and TRBJ1-5; 7 nucleotides line up with TRBD1. Trimming cost V 6 bases and J 1 base; bases outside gene matches: 6. The CDR3 sequence is 15 residues long. Germline assignment: CDR1 LNHDA and CDR2 SQIVND (reference sequence).

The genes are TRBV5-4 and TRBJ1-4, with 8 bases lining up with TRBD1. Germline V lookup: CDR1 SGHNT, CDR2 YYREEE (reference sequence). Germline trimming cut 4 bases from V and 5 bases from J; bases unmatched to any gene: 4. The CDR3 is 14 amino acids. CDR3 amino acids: CASSQDRANEKLFF. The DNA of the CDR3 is TGTGCCAGCAGCCAGGACAGGGCGAATGAAAAACTGTTTTTT.

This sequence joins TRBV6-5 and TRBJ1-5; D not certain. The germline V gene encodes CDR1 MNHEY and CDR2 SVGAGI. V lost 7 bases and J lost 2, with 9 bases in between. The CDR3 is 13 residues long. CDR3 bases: TGTGCCAGCACGGCTGAACGCAATCAGCCCCAGCATTTT. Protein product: CASTAERNQPQHF.

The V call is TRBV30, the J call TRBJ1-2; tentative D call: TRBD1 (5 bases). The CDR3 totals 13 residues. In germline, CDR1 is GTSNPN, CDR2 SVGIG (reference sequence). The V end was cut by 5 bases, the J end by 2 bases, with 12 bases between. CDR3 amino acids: CAWALQENYGYTF. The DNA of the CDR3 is TGTGCCTGGGCTCTACAGGAAAACTATGGCTACACCTTC.

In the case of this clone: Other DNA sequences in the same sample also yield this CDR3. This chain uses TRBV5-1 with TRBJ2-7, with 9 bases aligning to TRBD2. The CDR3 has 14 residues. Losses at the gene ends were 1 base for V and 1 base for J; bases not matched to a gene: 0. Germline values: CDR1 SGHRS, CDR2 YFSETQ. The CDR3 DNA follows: TGCGCCAGCAGCTTGACTAGCGGGTCCTACGAGCAGTACTTC. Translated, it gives CASSLTSGSYEQYF.

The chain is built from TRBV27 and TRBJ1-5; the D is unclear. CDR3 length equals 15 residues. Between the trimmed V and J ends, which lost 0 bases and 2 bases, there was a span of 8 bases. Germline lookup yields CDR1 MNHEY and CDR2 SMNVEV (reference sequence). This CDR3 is CASSLSGDGNQPQHF. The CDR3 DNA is TGTGCCAGCAGTTTATCTGGTGACGGCAATCAGCCCCAGCATTTT.

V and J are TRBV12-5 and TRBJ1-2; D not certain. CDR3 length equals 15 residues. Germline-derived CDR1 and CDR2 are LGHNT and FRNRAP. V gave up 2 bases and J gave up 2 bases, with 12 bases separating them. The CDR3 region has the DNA TGTGCTAGTGGTTTGCGGGCAGGAGTAAACTATGGCTACACCTTC. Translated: CASGLRAGVNYGYTF.

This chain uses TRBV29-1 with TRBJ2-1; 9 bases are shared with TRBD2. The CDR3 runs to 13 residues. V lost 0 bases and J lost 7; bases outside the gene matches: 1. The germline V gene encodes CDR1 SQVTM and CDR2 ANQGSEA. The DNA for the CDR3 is TGCAGCGTTGAAGATAGCGGGAGTAATGAGCAGTTCTTC. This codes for CSVEDSGSNEQFF.

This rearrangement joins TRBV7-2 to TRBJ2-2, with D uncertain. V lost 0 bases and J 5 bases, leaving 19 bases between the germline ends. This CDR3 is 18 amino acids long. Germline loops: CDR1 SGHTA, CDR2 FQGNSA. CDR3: CASSLAVLGLVYTGELFF. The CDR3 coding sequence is TGTGCCAGCAGCTTAGCGGTACTGGGATTAGTTTATACCGGGGAGCTGTTTTTT.

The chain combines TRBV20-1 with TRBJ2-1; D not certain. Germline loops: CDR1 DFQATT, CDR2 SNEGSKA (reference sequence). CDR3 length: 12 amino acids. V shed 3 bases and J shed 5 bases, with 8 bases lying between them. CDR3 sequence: CSASEQNNEQFF. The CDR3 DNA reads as TGCAGTGCTAGTGAACAAAACAATGAGCAGTTCTTC.

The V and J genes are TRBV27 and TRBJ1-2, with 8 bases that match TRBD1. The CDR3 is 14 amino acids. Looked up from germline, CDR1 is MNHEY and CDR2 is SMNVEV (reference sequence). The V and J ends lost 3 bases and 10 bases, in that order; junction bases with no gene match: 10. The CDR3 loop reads CASSFVFQGAPYTF. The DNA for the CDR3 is TGTGCCAGCAGTTTCGTTTTCCAGGGGGCGCCCTACACCTTC.

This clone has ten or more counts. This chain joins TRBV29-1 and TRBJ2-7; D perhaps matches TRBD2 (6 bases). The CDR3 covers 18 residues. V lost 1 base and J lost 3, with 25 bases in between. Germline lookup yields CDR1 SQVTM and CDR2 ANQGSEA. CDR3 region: CSVEGAPLGSGELYEQYF. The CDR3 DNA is TGCAGCGTTGAAGGGGCACCCCTAGGGTCGGGGGAGCTCTACGAGCAGTACTTC.

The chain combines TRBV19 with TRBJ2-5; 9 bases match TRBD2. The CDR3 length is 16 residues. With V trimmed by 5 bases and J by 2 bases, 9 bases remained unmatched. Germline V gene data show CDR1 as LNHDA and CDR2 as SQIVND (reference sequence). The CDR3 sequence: CASSPRAGGFQETQYF. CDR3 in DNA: TGTGCCAGTAGTCCACGTGCGGGGGGGTTTCAAGAGACCCAGTACTTC. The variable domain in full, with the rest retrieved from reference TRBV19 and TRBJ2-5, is DGGITQSPKYLFRKEGQNVTLSCEQNLNHDAMYWYRQDPGQGLRLIYYSQIVNDFQKGDIAEGYSVSREKKESFPLTVTSAQKNPTAFYLCASSPRAGGFQETQYFGPGTRLLVL.